Listed below are T cell receptor beta chains from one sample, sequenced in a study of T cells after yellow fever vaccination. TCRdb reprocessed the 5' RACE reads via MiXCR and lists one record per CDR3 protein. Of a few hundred thousand distinct CDR3 sequences listed, 19% are singletons. The material was PBMCs, obtained 15 days after the yellow fever booster vaccination. These receptors came from a man younger than 45 who received the YFV17D yellow fever vaccine. The CDR3 runs from the conserved cysteine through the conserved F or W. The D gene is left open where the match is weak. Size is omitted from some rows. Given values are once, few, many or a class for expanded clones.

J,D,size,V,CDR3,DNA
TRBJ2-1,TRBD2,many,TRBV5-1,CASSLWASGRTEQFF,TGCGCCAGCAGCTTGTGGGCTAGCGGGAGGACTGAGCAGTTCTTC
TRBJ2-1,TRBD2,.,TRBV29-1,CSVELAGAYNEQFF,TGCAGCGTTGAATTAGCGGGCGCCTACAATGAGCAGTTCTTC
TRBJ2-7,.,.,TRBV18,CASSPRGGGSRYEQYF,TGTGCCAGCTCACCCCGGGGAGGGGGATCCCGTTACGAGCAGTACTTC
TRBJ2-6,.,few,TRBV7-8,CASSAPRSSSGANVLTF,TGTGCCAGCAGCGCTCCCCGATCAAGCTCTGGGGCCAACGTCCTGACTTTC
TRBJ1-1,.,few,TRBV4-3,CASSQALGGNTEAFF,TGCGCCAGCAGCCAAGCCTTAGGGGGGAACACTGAAGCTTTCTTT
TRBJ2-1,TRBD1,.,TRBV5-6,CASSTRDRGNEQFF,TGTGCCAGCAGCACACGGGACAGGGGTAATGAGCAGTTCTTC
TRBJ1-4,TRBD1,.,TRBV20-1,CSARDPRGGDEKLFF,TGCAGTGCTAGAGATCCTAGAGGGGGCGATGAAAAACTGTTTTTT
TRBJ2-3,TRBD2,many,TRBV7-3,CASSTSGSTDTQYF,TGTGCCAGCTCGACTAGCGGGAGCACAGATACGCAGTATTTT
TRBJ2-3,.,.,TRBV20-1,CSARGGHWDTQYF,TGCAGTGCTAGAGGCGGGCATTGGGATACGCAGTATTTT
TRBJ2-2,TRBD2,.,TRBV15,CATHPRGDRTGELFF,TGTGCCACCCATCCCCGGGGGGATCGCACCGGGGAGCTGTTTTTT
TRBJ2-7,.,.,TRBV2,CASSVIIEQYF,TGTGCCAGCAGTGTTATTATCGAGCAGTACTTC
TRBJ1-2,.,few,TRBV4-3,CASSQDWETNYGYTF,TGCGCCAGCAGCCAAGATTGGGAGACTAACTATGGCTACACCTTC
TRBJ2-1,TRBD2,few,TRBV9,CASSVSGRAVGEQFF,TGTGCCAGCAGCGTTAGCGGGAGGGCCGTAGGTGAGCAGTTCTTC
TRBJ2-3,TRBD1,.,TRBV4-2,CASSREDRGADTQYF,TGTGCCAGCAGCCGAGAGGACAGGGGAGCAGATACGCAGTATTTT
TRBJ2-4,.,few,TRBV12-3/TRBV12-4,CASTVSSGNIQYF,TGTGCCAGCACCGTTTCGAGTGGGAACATTCAGTACTTC
TRBJ2-1,TRBD2,many,TRBV7-2,CASSPTSGTNEQFF,TGCGCCAGCTCCCCGACTAGCGGGACCAATGAGCAGTTCTTC
TRBJ2-2,.,.,TRBV29-1,CSVGPNTGELFF,TGCAGCGTTGGACCCAACACCGGGGAGCTGTTTTTT
TRBJ2-1,.,few,TRBV6-1,CASSLFGALPRSEQFF,TGTGCCAGCAGCCTCTTTGGGGCGCTACCCCGCTCAGAGCAGTTCTTC
TRBJ2-7,.,.,TRBV7-2,CASSPPRTYEQYF,TGTGCCAGCAGCCCCCCCAGAACCTACGAGCAGTACTTC
TRBJ2-5,TRBD2,.,TRBV2,CASSESAGGGETQYF,TGTGCCAGCAGTGAGAGCGCGGGAGGGGGAGAGACCCAGTACTTC
TRBJ2-5,TRBD2,few,TRBV6-2/TRBV6-3,CAISGRGVGEETQYF,TGTGCCATCTCCGGACGGGGGGTAGGAGAAGAGACCCAGTACTTC
TRBJ2-5,.,few,TRBV10-3,CAISPAGETQYF,TGTGCCATCAGTCCAGCGGGAGAGACCCAGTACTTC
TRBJ2-7,.,few,TRBV20-1,CSARGPAANYEQYF,TGCAGTGCGAGAGGTCCAGCGGCGAACTACGAGCAGTACTTC
TRBJ2-3,.,.,TRBV12-3/TRBV12-4,CASPQFTPLDTQYF,TGTGCCAGCCCTCAGTTCACCCCCTTAGATACGCAGTATTTT
TRBJ2-5,.,.,TRBV20-1,CSALPLTIDETQYF,TGCAGTGCGCTTCCCCTGACTATTGATGAGACCCAGTACTTC
TRBJ2-7,.,few,TRBV28,CASSLVKWSEQYF,TGTGCCAGCAGTTTAGTGAAATGGAGCGAGCAGTACTTC
TRBJ2-7,.,few,TRBV20-1,CSARRSETGSDEQYF,TGCAGTGCTAGAAGGTCCGAAACAGGGTCTGACGAGCAGTACTTC
TRBJ1-5,.,.,TRBV10-2,CASRDSLGVPQHF,TGCGCCAGCAGAGACAGCCTCGGAGTGCCCCAGCATTTT
TRBJ2-1,TRBD2,few,TRBV20-1,CSVLSGLAFNEQFF,TGCAGTGTTCTGTCGGGACTAGCGTTCAATGAGCAGTTCTTC
TRBJ2-3,.,.,TRBV20-1,CSARDQELARTDTQYF,TGCAGTGCTAGAGATCAGGAGCTAGCGCGCACAGATACGCAGTATTTT
TRBJ2-1,.,few,TRBV20-1,CSAPEADNEQFF,TGCAGTGCCCCGGAGGCAGACAATGAGCAGTTCTTC
TRBJ2-2,TRBD1,.,TRBV6-1,CASIPDRVGGELFF,TGTGCCAGCATTCCGGACAGGGTCGGCGGGGAGCTGTTTTTT
TRBJ2-2,.,.,TRBV4-2,CASSQVAGYTGELFF,TGTGCCAGCAGCCAAGTCGCGGGGTACACCGGGGAGCTGTTTTTT